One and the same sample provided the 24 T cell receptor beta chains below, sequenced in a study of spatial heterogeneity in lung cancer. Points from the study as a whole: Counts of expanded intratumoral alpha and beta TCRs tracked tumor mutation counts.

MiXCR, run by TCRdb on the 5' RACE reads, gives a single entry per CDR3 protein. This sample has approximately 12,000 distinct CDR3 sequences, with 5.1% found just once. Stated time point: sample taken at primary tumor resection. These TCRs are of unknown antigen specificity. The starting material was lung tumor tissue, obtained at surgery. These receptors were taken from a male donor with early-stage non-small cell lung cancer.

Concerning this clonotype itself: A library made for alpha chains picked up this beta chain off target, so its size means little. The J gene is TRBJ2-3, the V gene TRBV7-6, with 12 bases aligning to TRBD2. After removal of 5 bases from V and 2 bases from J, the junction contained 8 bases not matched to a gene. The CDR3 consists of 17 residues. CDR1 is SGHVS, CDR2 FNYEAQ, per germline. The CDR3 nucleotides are TGTGCCAGCAGCCTTAGCCGACTAGCGGGGGACACAGATACGCAGTATTTT. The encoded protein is CASSLSRLAGDTDTQYF. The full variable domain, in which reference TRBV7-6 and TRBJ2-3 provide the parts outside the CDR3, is GAGVSQSPRYKVTKRGQDVALRCDPISGHVSLYWYRQALGQGPEFLTYFNYEAQQDKSGLPNDRFSAERPEGSISTLTIQRTEQRDSAMYRCASSLSRLAGDTDTQYFGPGTRLTVL.

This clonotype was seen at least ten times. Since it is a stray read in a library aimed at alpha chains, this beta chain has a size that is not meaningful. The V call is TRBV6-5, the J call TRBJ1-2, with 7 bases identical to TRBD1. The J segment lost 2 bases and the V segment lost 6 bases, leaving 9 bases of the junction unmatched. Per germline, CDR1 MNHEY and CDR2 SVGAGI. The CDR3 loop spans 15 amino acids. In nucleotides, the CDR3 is TGTGCCAGCAGCCGTTCAGGGGGAGGGAACTATGGCTACACCTTC. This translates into CASSRSGGGNYGYTF.

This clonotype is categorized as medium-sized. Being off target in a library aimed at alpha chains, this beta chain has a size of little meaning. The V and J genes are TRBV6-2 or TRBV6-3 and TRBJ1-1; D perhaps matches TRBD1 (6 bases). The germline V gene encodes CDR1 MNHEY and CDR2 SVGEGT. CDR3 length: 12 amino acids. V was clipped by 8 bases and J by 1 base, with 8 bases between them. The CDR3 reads CASETGNTEAFF. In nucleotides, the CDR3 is TGTGCCAGCGAGACAGGGAACACTGAAGCTTTCTTT.

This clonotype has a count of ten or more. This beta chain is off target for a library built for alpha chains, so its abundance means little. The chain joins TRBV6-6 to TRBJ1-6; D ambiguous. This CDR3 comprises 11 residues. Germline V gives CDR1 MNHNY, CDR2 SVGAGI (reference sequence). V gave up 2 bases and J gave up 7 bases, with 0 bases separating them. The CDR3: CASSYNSPLHF. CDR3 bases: TGTGCCAGCAGTTACAATTCACCCCTCCACTTT.

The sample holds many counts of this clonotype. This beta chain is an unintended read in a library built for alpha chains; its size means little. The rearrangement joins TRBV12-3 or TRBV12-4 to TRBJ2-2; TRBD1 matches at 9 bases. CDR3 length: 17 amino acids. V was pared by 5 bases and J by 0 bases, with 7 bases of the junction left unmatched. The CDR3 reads CASSTGQGVPNTGELFF. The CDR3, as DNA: TGTGCCAGCAGTACGGGACAGGGCGTCCCGAACACCGGGGAGCTGTTTTTT.

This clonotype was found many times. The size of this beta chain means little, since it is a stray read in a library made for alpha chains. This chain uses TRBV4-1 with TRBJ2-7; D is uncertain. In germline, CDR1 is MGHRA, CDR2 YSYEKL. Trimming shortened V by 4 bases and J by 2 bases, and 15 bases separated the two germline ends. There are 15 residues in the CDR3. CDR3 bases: TGCGCCAGCAGCCGAAAAAGCGACACCGCCTACGAGCAGTACTTC. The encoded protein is CASSRKSDTAYEQYF.

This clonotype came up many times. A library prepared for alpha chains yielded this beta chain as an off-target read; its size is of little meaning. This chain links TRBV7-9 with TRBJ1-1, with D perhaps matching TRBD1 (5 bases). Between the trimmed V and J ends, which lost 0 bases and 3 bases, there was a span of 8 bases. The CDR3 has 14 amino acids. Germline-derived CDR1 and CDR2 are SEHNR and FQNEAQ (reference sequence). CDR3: CASSLAPQDTEAFF. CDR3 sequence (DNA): TGTGCCAGCAGCTTAGCCCCACAGGACACTGAAGCTTTCTTT.

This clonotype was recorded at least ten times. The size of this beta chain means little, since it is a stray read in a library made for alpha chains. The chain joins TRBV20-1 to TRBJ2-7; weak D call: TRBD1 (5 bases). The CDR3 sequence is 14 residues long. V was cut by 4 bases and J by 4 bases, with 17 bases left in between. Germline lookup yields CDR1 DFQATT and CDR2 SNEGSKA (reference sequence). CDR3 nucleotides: TGCAGTGCTAAAAAGGGGTTTCCGATGTACGAGCAGTACTTC. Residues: CSAKKGFPMYEQYF.

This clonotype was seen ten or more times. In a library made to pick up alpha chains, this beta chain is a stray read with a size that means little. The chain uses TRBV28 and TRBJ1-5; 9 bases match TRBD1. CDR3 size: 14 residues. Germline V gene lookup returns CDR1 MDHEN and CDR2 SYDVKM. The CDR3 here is CASVGQGRDQPQHF. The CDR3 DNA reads TGTGCTTCGGTGGGACAGGGTCGCGATCAGCCCCAGCATTTT.

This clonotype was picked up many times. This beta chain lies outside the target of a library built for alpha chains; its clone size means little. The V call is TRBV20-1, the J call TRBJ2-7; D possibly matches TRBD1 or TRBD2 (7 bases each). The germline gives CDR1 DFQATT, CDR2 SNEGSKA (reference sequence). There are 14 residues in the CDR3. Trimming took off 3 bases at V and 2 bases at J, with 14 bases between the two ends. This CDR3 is CSASWQGGPYEQYF. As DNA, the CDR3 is TGCAGTGCTAGTTGGCAGGGGGGGCCCTACGAGCAGTACTTC.

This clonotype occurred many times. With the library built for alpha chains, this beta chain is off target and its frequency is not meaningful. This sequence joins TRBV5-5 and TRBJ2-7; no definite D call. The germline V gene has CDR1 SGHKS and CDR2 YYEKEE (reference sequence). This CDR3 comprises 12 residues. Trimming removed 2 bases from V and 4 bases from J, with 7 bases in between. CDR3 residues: CASSFGIYEQYF. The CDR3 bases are TGTGCCAGCAGCTTTGGGATATACGAGCAGTACTTC.

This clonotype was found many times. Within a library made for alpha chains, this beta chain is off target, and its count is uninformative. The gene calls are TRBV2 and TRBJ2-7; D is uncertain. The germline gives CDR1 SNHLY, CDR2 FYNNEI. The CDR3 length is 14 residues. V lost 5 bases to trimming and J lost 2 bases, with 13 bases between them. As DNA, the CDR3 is TGTGCCAGCAGTCACGACGCTTTCACCTACGAGCAGTACTTC. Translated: CASSHDAFTYEQYF.

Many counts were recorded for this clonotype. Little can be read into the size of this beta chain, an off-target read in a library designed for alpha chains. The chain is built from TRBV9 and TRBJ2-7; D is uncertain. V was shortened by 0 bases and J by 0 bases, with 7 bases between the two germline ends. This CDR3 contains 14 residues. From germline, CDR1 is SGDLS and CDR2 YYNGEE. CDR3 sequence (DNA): TGTGCCAGCAGCGTAGGCGCCAGCTCCTACGAGCAGTACTTC. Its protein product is CASSVGASSYEQYF.

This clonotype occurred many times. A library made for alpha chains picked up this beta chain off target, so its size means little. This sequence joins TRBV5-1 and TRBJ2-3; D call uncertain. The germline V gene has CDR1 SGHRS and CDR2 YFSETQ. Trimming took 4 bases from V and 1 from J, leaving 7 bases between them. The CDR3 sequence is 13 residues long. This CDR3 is CASSPPGTDTQYF. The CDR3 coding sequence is TGCGCCAGCAGCCCCCCCGGCACAGATACGCAGTATTTT. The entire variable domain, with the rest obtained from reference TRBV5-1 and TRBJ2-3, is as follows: KAGVTQTPRYLIKTRGQQVTLSCSPISGHRSVSWYQQTPGQGLQFLFEYFSETQRNKGNFPGRFSGRQFSNSRSEMNVSTLELGDSALYLCASSPPGTDTQYFGPGTRLTVL.

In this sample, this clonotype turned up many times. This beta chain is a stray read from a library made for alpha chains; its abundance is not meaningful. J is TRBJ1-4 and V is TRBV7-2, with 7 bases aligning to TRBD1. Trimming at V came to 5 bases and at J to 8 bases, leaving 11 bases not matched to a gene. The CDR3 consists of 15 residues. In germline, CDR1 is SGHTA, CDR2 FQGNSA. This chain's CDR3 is CASSGLTGWGEKLFF. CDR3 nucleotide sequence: TGTGCCAGCAGCGGACTGACAGGGTGGGGAGAAAAACTGTTTTTT.

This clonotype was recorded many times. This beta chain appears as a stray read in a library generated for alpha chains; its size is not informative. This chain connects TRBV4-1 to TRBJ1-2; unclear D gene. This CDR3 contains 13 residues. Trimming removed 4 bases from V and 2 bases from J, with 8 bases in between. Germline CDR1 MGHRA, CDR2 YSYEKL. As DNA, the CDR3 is TGCGCCAGCAGCCCTCAACGGAACTATGGCTACACCTTC. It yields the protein CASSPQRNYGYTF.

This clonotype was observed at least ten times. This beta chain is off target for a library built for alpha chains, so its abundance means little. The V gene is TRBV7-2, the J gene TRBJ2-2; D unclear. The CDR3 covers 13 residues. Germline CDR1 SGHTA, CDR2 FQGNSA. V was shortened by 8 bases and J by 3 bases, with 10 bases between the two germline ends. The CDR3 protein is CASQGSHTGELFF. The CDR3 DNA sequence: TGTGCCAGCCAAGGTTCACACACCGGGGAGCTGTTTTTT.

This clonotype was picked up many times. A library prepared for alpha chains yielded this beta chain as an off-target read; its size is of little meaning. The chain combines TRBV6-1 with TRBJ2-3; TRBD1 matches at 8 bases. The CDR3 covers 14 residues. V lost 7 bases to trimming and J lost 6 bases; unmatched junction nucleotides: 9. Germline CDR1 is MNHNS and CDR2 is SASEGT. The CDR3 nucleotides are TGTGCCAGCACAGCGGACAGGGCAATCGATACGCAGTATTTT. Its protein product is CASTADRAIDTQYF.

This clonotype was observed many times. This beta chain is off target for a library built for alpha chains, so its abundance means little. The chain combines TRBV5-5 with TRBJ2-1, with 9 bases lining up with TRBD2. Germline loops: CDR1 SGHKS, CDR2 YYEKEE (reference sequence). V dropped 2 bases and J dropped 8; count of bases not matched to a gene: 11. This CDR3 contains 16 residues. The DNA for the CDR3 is TGTGCCAGCAGCTTCGGCGGGAGGGTCAGAATCGATGAGCAGTTCTTC. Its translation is CASSFGGRVRIDEQFF.

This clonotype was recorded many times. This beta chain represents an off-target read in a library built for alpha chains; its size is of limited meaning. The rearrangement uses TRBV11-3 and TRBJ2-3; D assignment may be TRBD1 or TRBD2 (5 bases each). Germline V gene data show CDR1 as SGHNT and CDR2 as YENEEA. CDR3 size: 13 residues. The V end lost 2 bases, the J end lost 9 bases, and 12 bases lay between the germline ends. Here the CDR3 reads CASSLLYEGTQYF. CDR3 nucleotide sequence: TGTGCCAGCAGCTTACTGTATGAGGGGACGCAGTATTTT.

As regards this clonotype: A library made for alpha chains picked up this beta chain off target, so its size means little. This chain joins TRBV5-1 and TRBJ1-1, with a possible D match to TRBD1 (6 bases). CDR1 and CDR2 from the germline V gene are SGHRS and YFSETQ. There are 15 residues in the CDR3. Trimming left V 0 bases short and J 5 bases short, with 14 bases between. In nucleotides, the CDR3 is TGCGCCAGCAGCTTGGCCGGGCAGGGGAGTACTGAAGCTTTCTTT. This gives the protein CASSLAGQGSTEAFF.

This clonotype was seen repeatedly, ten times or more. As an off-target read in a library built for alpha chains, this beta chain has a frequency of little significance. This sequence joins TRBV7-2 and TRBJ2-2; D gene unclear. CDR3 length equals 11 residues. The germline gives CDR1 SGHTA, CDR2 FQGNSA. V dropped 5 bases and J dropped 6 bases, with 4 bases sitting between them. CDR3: CASSRSGELFF. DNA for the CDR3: TGTGCCAGCAGCAGGTCCGGGGAGCTGTTTTTT. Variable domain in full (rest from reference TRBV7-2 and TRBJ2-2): GAGVSQSPSNKVTEKGKDVELRCDPISGHTALYWYRQSLGQGLEFLIYFQGNSAPDKSGLPSDRFSAERTGGSVSTLTIQRTQQEDSAVYLCASSRSGELFFGEGSRLTVL.

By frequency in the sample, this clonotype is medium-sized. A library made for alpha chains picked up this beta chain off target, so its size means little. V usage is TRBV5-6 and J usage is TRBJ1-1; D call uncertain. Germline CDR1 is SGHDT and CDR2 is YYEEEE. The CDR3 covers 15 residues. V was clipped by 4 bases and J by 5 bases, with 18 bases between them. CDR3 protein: CASSPDSGRWTEAFF. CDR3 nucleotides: TGTGCCAGCAGCCCAGACTCGGGAAGGTGGACTGAAGCTTTCTTT.

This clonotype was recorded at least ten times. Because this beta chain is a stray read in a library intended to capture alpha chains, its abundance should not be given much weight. The CDR3 is CASSFGYSNQPQHF. The DNA of the CDR3 is TGTGCCAGCAGTTTCGGTTATAGCAATCAGCCCCAGCATTTT. V is TRBV28 and J is TRBJ1-5; no definite D call. V gave up 3 bases and J gave up 0 bases, with 6 bases separating them. The germline gives CDR1 MDHEN, CDR2 SYDVKM. The length of the CDR3 is 14 residues. Full variable domain (outside the CDR3, taken from reference TRBV28 and TRBJ1-5): DVKVTQSSRYLVKRTGEKVFLECVQDMDHENMFWYRQDPGLGLRLIYFSYDVKMKEKGDIPEGYSVSREKKERFSLILESASTNQTSMYLCASSFGYSNQPQHFGDGTRLSIL.